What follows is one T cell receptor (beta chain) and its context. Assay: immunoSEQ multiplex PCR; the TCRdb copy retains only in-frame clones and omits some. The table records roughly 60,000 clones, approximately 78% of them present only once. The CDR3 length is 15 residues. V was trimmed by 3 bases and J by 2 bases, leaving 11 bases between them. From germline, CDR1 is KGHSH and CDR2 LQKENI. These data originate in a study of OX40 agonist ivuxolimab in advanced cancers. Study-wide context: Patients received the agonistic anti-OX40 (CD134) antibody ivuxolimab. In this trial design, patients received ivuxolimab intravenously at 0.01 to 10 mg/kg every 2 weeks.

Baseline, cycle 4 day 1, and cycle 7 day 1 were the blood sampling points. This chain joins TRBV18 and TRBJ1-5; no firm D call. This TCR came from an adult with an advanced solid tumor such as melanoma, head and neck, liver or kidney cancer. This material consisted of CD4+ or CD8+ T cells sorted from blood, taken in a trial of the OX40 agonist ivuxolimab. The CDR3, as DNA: TGTGCCAGCTCACCCTCGGACTCTCGCAATCAGCCCCAGCATTTT. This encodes CASSPSDSRNQPQHF.